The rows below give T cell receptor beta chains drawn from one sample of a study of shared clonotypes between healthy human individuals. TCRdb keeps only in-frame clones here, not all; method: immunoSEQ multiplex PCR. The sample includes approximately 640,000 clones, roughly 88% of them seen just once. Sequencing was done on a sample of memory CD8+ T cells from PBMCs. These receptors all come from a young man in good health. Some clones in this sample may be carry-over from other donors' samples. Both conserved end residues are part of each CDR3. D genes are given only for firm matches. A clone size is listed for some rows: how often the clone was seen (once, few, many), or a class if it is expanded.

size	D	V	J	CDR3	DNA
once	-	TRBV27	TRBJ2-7	CASSFSSSYEQYF	TGTGCCAGCAGTTTTTCCAGCTCCTACGAGCAGTACTTC
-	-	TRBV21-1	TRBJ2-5	CAGPITGLRETQYF	TGTGCCGGCCCTATAACAGGGTTGAGAGAGACCCAGTACTTC
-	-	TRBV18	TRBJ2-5	CASSVQETQYF	TGTGCCAGCTCAGTACAAGAGACCCAGTACTTC
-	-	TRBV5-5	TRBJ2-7	CASSLEDSMDEQYF	TGTGCCAGCAGCTTGGAGGACAGTATGGACGAGCAGTACTTC
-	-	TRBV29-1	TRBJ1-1	CRKLPIGVTTNFNTEAFF	TGCAGAAAACTCCCCATTGGCGTAACAACGAACTTTAACACTGAAGCTTTCTTT
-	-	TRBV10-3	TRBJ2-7	CAISDSGPYEQYF	TGTGCCATCTCAGATAGCGGTCCCTACGAGCAGTACTTC
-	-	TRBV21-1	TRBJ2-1	CASRRDTYNEQFF	TGTGCCAGCAGGCGGGACACTTACAATGAGCAGTTCTTC
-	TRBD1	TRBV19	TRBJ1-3	CASSAHRGQSNTIYF	TGTGCCAGTAGTGCCCACAGGGGGCAATCGAACACCATATATTTT
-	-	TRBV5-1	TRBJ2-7	CASSFGTKGGYEQYF	TGCGCCAGCAGCTTCGGGACTAAAGGGGGCTACGAGCAGTACTTC
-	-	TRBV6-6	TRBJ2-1	CASSYSLAEQFF	TGTGCCAGCAGTTACTCCCTAGCCGAGCAGTTCTTC
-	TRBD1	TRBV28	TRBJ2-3	CASSTRGRGERPRLPDTQYF	TGTGCCAGCAGTACCAGGGGGCGGGGAGAGCGACCGAGGCTGCCGGATACGCAGTATTTT
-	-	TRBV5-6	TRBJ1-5	CASSHGELGRNQPQHF	TGTGCCAGCAGCCATGGAGAGCTGGGACGCAATCAGCCCCAGCATTTT
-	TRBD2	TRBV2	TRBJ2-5	CASSGGGEGRETQYF	TGTGCCAGCAGTGGTGGCGGGGAGGGCCGGGAGACCCAGTACTTC